These 26 T cell receptor beta chains share one sample of origin, sequenced in a study of T cell changes during pregnancy in multiple sclerosis. The method was immunoSEQ multiplex PCR; TCRdb's version includes in-frame clones alone and lacks a portion of them. The data show tens of thousands of clones, 91% seen once. This specimen was peripheral blood, taken after pregnancy. Receptor source: a female donor in good health, enrolled as a control in a pregnancy study.

The V call is TRBV2, the J call TRBJ1-1; 8 bases agree with TRBD1. J was trimmed by 5 bases and V by 8 bases; bases with no gene match: 10. Germline CDR1 reads SNHLY; CDR2 reads FYNNEI. There are 14 residues in the CDR3. CDR3 coding DNA: TGTGCCAGCTACCTCATACAGGGGGGAACTGAAGCTTTCTTT. This translates into CASYLIQGGTEAFF. The full variable domain, in which reference TRBV2 and TRBJ1-1 provide the parts outside the CDR3, is EPEVTQTPSHQVTQMGQEVILRCVPISNHLYFYWYRQILGQKVEFLVSFYNNEISEKSEIFDDQFSVERPDGSNFTLKIRSTKLEDSAMYFCASYLIQGGTEAFFGQGTRLTVV.

The chain uses TRBV19 and TRBJ2-2; 9 bases line up with TRBD2. The CDR3 runs to 15 residues. Germline CDR1 LNHDA, CDR2 SQIVND (reference sequence). V was pared by 7 bases and J by 4 bases, with 7 bases of the junction left unmatched. Written as DNA, the CDR3 is TGTGCCAGTACCGATAGCGGGGGTACCACCGGGGAGCTGTTTTTT. Amino acid sequence: CASTDSGGTTGELFF.

The rearrangement joins TRBV7-2 to TRBJ1-6, with TRBD1 as a possible D gene (6 bases). In germline, CDR1 is SGHTA, CDR2 FQGNSA. The length of the CDR3 is 16 residues. V lost 2 bases to trimming and J lost 9 bases, with 17 bases between them. The CDR3 loop is CASSLNQGGSGSPLHF. In DNA, the CDR3 is TGTGCCAGCAGCTTAAATCAAGGGGGAAGTGGTTCACCCCTCCACTTT.

The chain carries TRBV7-9 and TRBJ1-4; 7 nucleotides line up with TRBD1. The V gene end was trimmed by 5 bases and the J gene end by 5 bases; junction bases not matched to a gene: 8. The CDR3 is 15 residues long. Germline V lookup: CDR1 SEHNR, CDR2 FQNEAQ (reference sequence). The CDR3 bases are TGTGCCAGCAGCGCCAGGGACAGAGTGAATGAAAAACTGTTTTTT. It yields the protein CASSARDRVNEKLFF.

The J gene is TRBJ1-1, the V gene TRBV18; D may be TRBD1 (6 bases). Trimming stripped 6 bases from V and 4 bases from J, with 15 bases between. Germline CDR1 KGHSH, CDR2 LQKENI. The CDR3 spans 14 residues. The CDR3 sequence: CASSIGGGGTEAFF. The CDR3 DNA follows: TGTGCCAGCTCGATCGGGGGAGGGGGCACTGAAGCTTTCTTT.

The V call is TRBV6-4, the J call TRBJ1-2; TRBD1 agrees at 8 bases. This CDR3 has 17 amino acids. Germline CDR1 reads MRHNA; CDR2 reads SNTAGT. Unmatched junction bases numbered 18, after V lost 8 bases and J lost 4 bases. The CDR3 sequence is CASGKTGDDCPAYGYTF. CDR3 coding DNA: TGTGCCAGCGGGAAGACAGGGGACGACTGCCCCGCCTATGGCTACACCTTC.

V usage is TRBV9 and J usage is TRBJ1-1, with 7 bases that match TRBD1. CDR1 is SGDLS, CDR2 YYNGEE, per germline. Trimming took 0 bases from V and 1 from J; bases not matched to a gene: 6. The CDR3 loop spans 16 amino acids. This CDR3 reads CASSVAPGQRNTEAFF. CDR3 in DNA: TGTGCCAGCAGCGTAGCCCCGGGACAGAGGAACACTGAAGCTTTCTTT.

The chain is built from TRBV29-1 and TRBJ1-3; possibly TRBD1 for D (5 bases). The germline V gene has CDR1 SQVTM and CDR2 ANQGSEA. The CDR3 loop spans 15 amino acids. The ends were cut back, 0 bases at V and 7 bases at J, with 16 bases in the middle. The CDR3 here is CSVEDRGQGKNTIYF. CDR3 nucleotide sequence: TGCAGCGTTGAAGATCGAGGTCAGGGCAAGAACACCATATATTTT.

V usage is TRBV2 and J usage is TRBJ1-5; 12 nucleotides line up with TRBD1. V shed 8 bases, J shed 6 bases, and the junction held 8 bases outside the gene matches. The CDR3 is made up of 15 amino acids. The germline CDR1 and CDR2 sequences are SNHLY and FYNNEI. The CDR3 region has the DNA TGTGCCAGCGAGCCAGGGACAGGGGGCGGTCAGCCCCAGCATTTT. Its translation: CASEPGTGGGQPQHF. Combining the CDR3 with reference TRBV2 and TRBJ1-5 gives the whole variable domain EPEVTQTPSHQVTQMGQEVILRCVPISNHLYFYWYRQILGQKVEFLVSFYNNEISEKSEIFDDQFSVERPDGSNFTLKIRSTKLEDSAMYFCASEPGTGGGQPQHFGDGTRLSIL.

This chain uses TRBV6-1 with TRBJ2-5, with D possibly being TRBD1 (6 bases). The CDR3 is 14 amino acids. Germline loops: CDR1 MNHNS, CDR2 SASEGT. The ends were cut back, 3 bases at V and 1 base at J, with 9 bases in the middle. The CDR3 loop is CASSDRGLQETQYF. The DNA of the CDR3 is TGTGCCAGCAGTGACAGGGGTCTCCAAGAGACCCAGTACTTC.

The chain is built from TRBV5-4 and TRBJ2-2; D is perhaps TRBD2 (6 bases). Germline-derived CDR1 and CDR2 are SGHNT and YYREEE (reference sequence). V gave up 0 bases and J gave up 0 bases, with 6 bases separating them. This CDR3 spans 15 amino acids. The CDR3 DNA sequence: TGTGCCAGCAGCTTGGGACTAGCGAACACCGGGGAGCTGTTTTTT. It specifies CASSLGLANTGELFF.

CDR3 nucleotide sequence: TGTGCCTGGAGTGTACGGGGTAGCTCTGGAAACACCATATATTTT. Translated: CAWSVRGSSGNTIYF. V usage is TRBV30 and J usage is TRBJ1-3; D is undetermined. The CDR3 runs to 15 residues. Deletions cut 0 bases from V and 0 bases from J, with 9 bases between. CDR1 GTSNPN and CDR2 SVGIG come from the germline V gene (reference sequence).

The chain recombines TRBV6-5 with TRBJ2-4, with TRBD2 identical over 7 bases. Germline CDR1 reads MNHEY; CDR2 reads SVGAGI. The CDR3 has 15 residues. V was clipped by 5 bases and J by 1 base; unmatched bases: 5. As DNA, the CDR3 is TGTGCCAGCAGTCGGGACGGGGGGGCCAAAAACATTCAGTACTTC. Protein sequence: CASSRDGGAKNIQYF.

The V call is TRBV2, the J call TRBJ2-1, with 7 bases fitting TRBD2. Germline CDR1 is SNHLY and CDR2 is FYNNEI. The CDR3 is made up of 14 amino acids. Trimming removed 5 bases from V and 4 bases from J; junction bases left unmatched: 5. CDR3 coding DNA: TGTGCCAGCAGTTGGGGAGGGGATTACAATGAGCAGTTCTTC. This codes for CASSWGGDYNEQFF. The entire variable domain, with the rest obtained from reference TRBV2 and TRBJ2-1, is as follows: EPEVTQTPSHQVTQMGQEVILRCVPISNHLYFYWYRQILGQKVEFLVSFYNNEISEKSEIFDDQFSVERPDGSNFTLKIRSTKLEDSAMYFCASSWGGDYNEQFFGPGTRLTVL.

The gene calls are TRBV5-6 and TRBJ2-5; 11 nucleotides line up with TRBD1. Losses at the gene ends were 4 bases for V and 4 bases for J; bases not matched to a gene: 3. CDR1 SGHDT and CDR2 YYEEEE come from the germline V gene. This CDR3 is built from 14 residues. CDR3 in amino acids: CASSGGTGGETQYF. In DNA, the CDR3 is TGTGCCAGCAGCGGAGGGACAGGGGGAGAGACCCAGTACTTC. Based on the CDR3 plus reference TRBV5-6 and TRBJ2-5, the full variable domain is DAGVTQSPTHLIKTRGQQVTLRCSPKSGHDTVSWYQQALGQGPQFIFQYYEEEERQRGNFPDRFSGHQFPNYSSELNVNALLLGDSALYLCASSGGTGGETQYFGPGTRLLVL.

J is TRBJ2-5 and V is TRBV4-2; TRBD2 matches 9 bases. Germline trimming cut 0 bases from V and 1 base from J; bases unmatched to any gene: 0. The CDR3 extends over 15 amino acids. Germline lookup yields CDR1 LGHNA and CDR2 YNFKEQ. The CDR3 reads CASSQERGGQETQYF. As DNA, the CDR3 is TGTGCCAGCAGCCAAGAGCGGGGGGGCCAAGAGACCCAGTACTTC.

The rearrangement links TRBV9 to TRBJ2-5; 8 nucleotides align to TRBD2. The CDR3 extends over 15 amino acids. Trimming took 4 bases from V and 3 from J; bases not matched to a gene: 8. From germline, CDR1 is SGDLS and CDR2 YYNGEE. The CDR3 bases are TGTGCCAGCAGCCGGGGACTAGGGGAGGAAGAGACCCAGTACTTC. It codes for CASSRGLGEEETQYF.

This clone was detected only once. V is TRBV9 and J is TRBJ2-1, with 10 bases identical to TRBD2. The CDR3 contains 15 residues. Germline CDR1 is SGDLS and CDR2 is YYNGEE. V was pared by 6 bases and J by 4 bases, with 7 bases of the junction left unmatched. CDR3 nucleotide sequence: TGTGCCAGCAATACACTAGCGGGGACTTACAATGAGCAGTTCTTC. Translated, it gives CASNTLAGTYNEQFF.

This chain connects TRBV5-4 to TRBJ1-6, with 8 bases that match TRBD1. The CDR3 covers 16 residues. Germline CDR1 is SGHNT and CDR2 is YYREEE (reference sequence). With 4 bases clipped from V and 7 bases from J, the junction kept 10 bases outside the gene matches. This CDR3 is CASSMGQEGRNSPLHF. In DNA, the CDR3 is TGTGCCAGCAGCATGGGACAGGAAGGACGAAATTCACCCCTCCACTTT.

The genes are TRBV7-9 and TRBJ1-1; 8 nucleotides agree with TRBD1. CDR1 is SEHNR and CDR2 is FQNEAQ in the germline V gene (reference sequence). The length of the CDR3 is 17 residues. V was clipped by 5 bases and J by 11 bases; unmatched bases: 22. The DNA of the CDR3 is TGTGCCAGCAGCGGACCCAGAGGACAGGGAGGATATGGTGTGGCTTTCTTT. Its translation: CASSGPRGQGGYGVAFF.

CDR3 in DNA: TGTGCCGGGGGCTTGGCCGGTGAGCAGTTCTTC. Residues: CAGGLAGEQFF. The rearrangement links TRBV30 to TRBJ2-1, with D possibly TRBD1 on 6 matching bases. The CDR3 contains 11 residues. CDR1 GTSNPN and CDR2 SVGIG come from the germline V gene (reference sequence). Trimming cost V 8 bases and J 9 bases, with 14 bases left between them. Full variable domain (outside the CDR3, taken from reference TRBV30 and TRBJ2-1): SQTIHQWPATLVQPVGSPLSLECTVEGTSNPNLYWYRQAAGRGLQLLFYSVGIGQISSEVPQNLSASRPQDRQFILSSKKLLLSDSGFYLCAGGLAGEQFFGPGTRLTVL.

This chain uses TRBV19 with TRBJ2-3, with D maybe TRBD2 (6 bases). Trimming stripped 8 bases from V and 9 bases from J, with 24 bases between. From germline, CDR1 is LNHDA and CDR2 SQIVND (reference sequence). The CDR3 totals 15 residues. The CDR3: CASGTVDSWVNTQYF. The CDR3 nucleotides read TGTGCCAGTGGGACTGTCGACTCGTGGGTGAACACGCAGTATTTT.

The rearrangement uses TRBV6-6 and TRBJ2-7; TRBD2 matches 7 bases. This CDR3 region has 11 residues. V lost 11 bases and J lost 5; bases outside the gene matches: 6. Looked up from germline, CDR1 is MNHNY and CDR2 is SVGAGI (reference sequence). The CDR3 is CASRGGDEQYF. Written as DNA, the CDR3 is TGTGCCTCCCGGGGAGGGGACGAGCAGTACTTC.

The rearrangement uses TRBV28 and TRBJ1-4; 9 nucleotides line up with TRBD1. The CDR3 has 18 residues. The J segment lost 5 bases and the V segment lost 4 bases, leaving 14 bases of the junction unmatched. CDR1 and CDR2 from the germline V gene are MDHEN and SYDVKM. The DNA for the CDR3 is TGTGCCAGCAGTTCCTCGGGACAGGGTGGTCCCCAGAATGAAAAACTGTTTTTT. As protein: CASSSSGQGGPQNEKLFF.

This rearrangement joins TRBV21-1 to TRBJ2-5; the table's D call TRBD2 went unverified against the DNA. TRBV21-1 is a pseudogene locus. The CDR3 length is 20 residues. The CDR3 region has the DNA TGTGCCAGCAGCCCCCTAGGGACTAGCGGCGAGATCGTTAACCAAGAGACCCAGTACTTC. It is translated as CASSPLGTSGEIVNQETQYF.

The rearrangement links TRBV7-9 to TRBJ2-3, with a possible D match to TRBD2 (6 bases). V was trimmed by 4 bases and J by 0 bases, leaving 17 bases between them. The germline V gene has CDR1 SEHNR and CDR2 FQNEAQ (reference sequence). The CDR3 contains 17 residues. This CDR3 is CASSSSWRVDSTDTQYF. The CDR3 bases are TGTGCCAGCAGCTCATCTTGGAGGGTTGACAGCACAGATACGCAGTATTTT.